Each of the 14 T cell receptor beta chains below was sequenced from the same sample in a study of Graves' ophthalmopathy and Graves' hyperthyroidism. TCR beta CDR3 amplification used RNA transcripts. First-round RT-PCR employed HTBI primers, with a second-round multiplex PCR after it. TCRdb reprocessed the multiplex PCR reads via MiXCR and lists one record per CDR3 protein. Of hundreds of thousands of distinct CDR3 sequences listed, roughly 39% are singletons. The sequenced material came from peripheral blood. These receptors came from an adult man with Graves' ophthalmopathy.

The sample holds many counts of this clonotype. The chain joins TRBV24-1 to TRBJ2-5; 10 bases map to TRBD1. CDR1 and CDR2 (germline): KGHDR, SFDVKD. This CDR3 spans 13 amino acids. The trim removed 5 bases at V and 7 bases at J, leaving 3 bases unmatched. The CDR3 DNA follows: TGTGCCACCAGTGGGGGACAGGGGACGACCCAGTACTTC. Translation gives CATSGGQGTTQYF.

This clonotype was counted between two and nine times. J is TRBJ2-7 and V is TRBV20-1; 7 bases fit TRBD1. The CDR3 runs 15 residues. Germline lookup yields CDR1 DFQATT and CDR2 SNEGSKA (reference sequence). Losses at the gene ends were 6 bases for V and 3 bases for J; bases not matched to a gene: 14. CDR3 in amino acids: CSAGLRDSDYYEQYF. Written as DNA, the CDR3 is TGCAGTGCCGGACTTCGGGACAGTGATTACTACGAGCAGTACTTC.

The rearrangement uses TRBV25-1 and TRBJ1-4, with 12 bases that match TRBD1. This CDR3 has 15 amino acids. Trimming at V came to 6 bases and at J to 10 bases, leaving 9 bases not matched to a gene. Germline V lookup: CDR1 MGHDK, CDR2 SYGVNS. The CDR3 loop is CASSETGTGGGKLFF. The CDR3 nucleotides are TGTGCCAGCAGCGAAACCGGGACAGGGGGCGGAAAACTGTTTTTT. Full variable domain (missing parts from reference TRBV25-1 and TRBJ1-4): EADIYQTPRYLVIGTGKKITLECSQTMGHDKMYWYQQDPGMELHLIHYSYGVNSTEKGDLSSESTVSRIRTEHFPLTLESARPSHTSQYLCASSETGTGGGKLFFGSGTQLSVL.

This clonotype came up many times. The V and J genes are TRBV4-2 and TRBJ2-5; possibly TRBD1 or TRBD2 for D (5 bases each). The CDR3 extends over 15 amino acids. Looked up from germline, CDR1 is LGHNA and CDR2 is YNFKEQ. The V and J ends lost 0 bases and 6 bases respectively, with 14 bases between them. CDR3 protein: CASSQDQAGTKTQYF. The CDR3 coding sequence is TGTGCCAGCAGCCAAGACCAGGCCGGGACGAAGACCCAGTACTTC.

The rearrangement joins TRBV7-9 to TRBJ1-4; D is unclear. The ends were cut back, 3 bases at V and 5 bases at J, with 10 bases in the middle. Germline V gene data show CDR1 as SEHNR and CDR2 as FQNEAQ (reference sequence). There are 14 residues in the CDR3. CDR3 loop: CASSFGQENEKLFF. The CDR3 DNA is TGTGCCAGCAGCTTCGGCCAGGAGAATGAAAAACTGTTTTTT.

This clonotype was seen just once. The chain employs TRBV14 and TRBJ2-1; tentative D call: TRBD1 (6 bases). In germline, CDR1 is SGHDN, CDR2 FVKESK. This CDR3 region has 12 residues. V lost 4 bases to trimming and J lost 9 bases, with 10 bases between them. In nucleotides, the CDR3 is TGTGCCAGCAGCCCAGGGGCGAGTGAGCAGTTCTTC. Translated, it gives CASSPGASEQFF.

V is TRBV6-6 and J is TRBJ2-2; 7 bases align to TRBD1. Trimming cost V 7 bases and J 7 bases; bases outside gene matches: 6. The V gene's germline CDR1 is MNHNY and CDR2 SVGAGI (reference sequence). The CDR3 runs to 13 residues. The CDR3: CASNYGTVGELFF. The CDR3 region has the DNA TGTGCCAGCAACTACGGGACAGTCGGGGAGCTGTTTTTT.

The chain links TRBV12-3 or TRBV12-4 to TRBJ1-2; TRBD1 agrees at 8 bases. The CDR3 totals 14 residues. The V gene end was trimmed by 8 bases and the J gene end by 8 bases; junction bases not matched to a gene: 13. CDR3 protein: CASGPDRDFYGYTF. Written as DNA, the CDR3 is TGTGCCAGCGGCCCGGACAGGGACTTTTACGGCTACACCTTC.

This sequence joins TRBV9 and TRBJ2-7, with TRBD2 as a possible D gene (6 bases). The germline V and J ends were trimmed by 5 bases and 2 bases, with 14 bases remaining between them. Germline CDR1 reads SGDLS; CDR2 reads YYNGEE. This CDR3 region has 14 residues. The CDR3 here is CASSASGLAYEQYF. In DNA form, the CDR3 reads TGTGCCAGCAGTGCCAGCGGGCTCGCCTACGAGCAGTACTTC. Based on the CDR3 plus reference TRBV9 and TRBJ2-7, the full variable domain is DSGVTQTPKHLITATGQRVTLRCSPRSGDLSVYWYQQSLDQGLQFLIQYYNGEERAKGNILERFSAQQFPDLHSELNLSSLELGDSALYFCASSASGLAYEQYFGPGTRLTVT.

This chain uses TRBV30 with TRBJ2-7; D is perhaps TRBD1 or TRBD2 (6 bases each). CDR1 GTSNPN and CDR2 SVGIG come from the germline V gene (reference sequence). This CDR3 contains 14 residues. Trimming shortened V by 2 bases and J by 6 bases, and 17 bases separated the two germline ends. CDR3 protein: CAWSQGGFSSEQYF. CDR3 bases: TGTGCCTGGAGTCAAGGGGGGTTCTCCAGCGAGCAGTACTTC.

This clonotype was picked up a small number of times. A much larger clone differs from this one at a single base, so this may be a read error. V and J are TRBV9 and TRBJ2-5, with D possibly being TRBD2 (6 bases). Germline CDR1 reads SGDLS; CDR2 reads YYNGEE. This CDR3 is 13 amino acids long. The CDR3 reads CASSVAGAETRYF. The CDR3 DNA is TGTGCCAGCAGCGTAGCGGGAGCGGAGACCCGGTACTTC.

This clonotype was counted between two and nine times. This chain connects TRBV9 to TRBJ2-3; 12 nucleotides line up with TRBD2. CDR1 and CDR2 (germline): SGDLS, YYNGEE. The CDR3 is 18 amino acids. After removal of 4 bases from V and 5 bases from J, the junction contained 14 bases not matched to a gene. The CDR3 reads CASSLSPGLAGRKDTQYF. The CDR3 nucleotides are TGTGCCAGCAGCTTAAGCCCCGGACTAGCGGGAAGGAAAGATACGCAGTATTTT.

This clonotype appeared once. This chain connects TRBV18 to TRBJ2-7; a possible D gene is TRBD1 (5 bases). Trimming cost V 3 bases and J 3 bases, with 12 bases left between them. The CDR3 extends over 14 amino acids. Germline CDR1 and CDR2: KGHSH and LQKENI. The CDR3 DNA follows: TGTGCCAGCTCACCCGGAGACAGCTACTACGAGCAGTACTTC. Amino acids: CASSPGDSYYEQYF.

In this sample, this clonotype turned up many times. CDR3 in amino acids: CASSQDRVTEAFF. In nucleotides, the CDR3 is TGTGCCAGCAGCCAGGACAGGGTCACTGAAGCTTTCTTT. The chain couples TRBV7-9 to TRBJ1-1, with 8 bases matching TRBD1. After removal of 5 bases from V and 4 bases from J, the junction contained 3 bases not matched to a gene. The CDR3 consists of 13 residues. CDR1 and CDR2 (germline): SEHNR, FQNEAQ (reference sequence).